This T cell receptor beta chain was captured in a study of cytomegalovirus exposure and HLA in healthy donors. The CDR3 runs to 12 residues. Germline CDR1 and CDR2: MNHNS and SASEGT. V gave up 6 bases and J gave up 8 bases, with 10 bases separating them. The table came from immunoSEQ multiplex PCR; TCRdb's copy has only in-frame clones and leaves some out. Of about 88,000 clones listed, 96% are singletons. The chain combines TRBV6-1 with TRBJ1-4; no firm D call. Input material: PBMCs. This receptor was obtained from a man aged 18 to 29 in good health and CMV-seronegative. CDR3 DNA sequence: TGTGCCAGCAGGACGACACGGGAAAAACTGTTTTTT. Translating it yields CASRTTREKLFF.